One TCR beta chain is described in this entry. Germline V gene lookup returns CDR1 LNHDA and CDR2 SQIVND (reference sequence). The CDR3 has 14 residues. V lost 5 bases and J lost 1, with 11 bases in between. The record originates from a study of OX40 agonist ivuxolimab in advanced cancers. The data were produced by immunoSEQ multiplex PCR, yet TCRdb's version contains in-frame clones alone and is incomplete. The sample lists some 64,000 clones, 92% occurring once. The sequence was collected from an adult with an advanced solid tumor such as melanoma, head and neck, liver or kidney cancer. The rearrangement links TRBV19 to TRBJ1-1; tentatively, D is TRBD1 (6 bases). Sample: CD4+ or CD8+ T cells sorted from blood, taken in a trial of the OX40 agonist ivuxolimab. The CDR3 nucleotides read TGTGCCAGTAGTCCTTGGGGACAGAACACTGAAGCTTTCTTT. This gives the protein CASSPWGQNTEAFF. The entire variable domain, with the rest obtained from reference TRBV19 and TRBJ1-1, is as follows: DGGITQSPKYLFRKEGQNVTLSCEQNLNHDAMYWYRQDPGQGLRLIYYSQIVNDFQKGDIAEGYSVSREKKESFPLTVTSAQKNPTAFYLCASSPWGQNTEAFFGQGTRLTVV.